This entry is about one T cell receptor beta chain. What it recognizes is unknown. Stated time point: week 3, after first cycle of checkpoint inhibitor. V lost 4 bases and J lost 6, with 7 bases in between. Germline loops: CDR1 MNHEY, CDR2 SMNVEV (reference sequence). This CDR3 is built from 12 residues. Assay used: immunoSEQ multiplex PCR; TCRdb lists only in-frame clones, some missing. The sample records around 3,400 clones, around 96% being singletons. This record comes from a study of blood T cell dynamics during melanoma immunotherapy. Study-level findings and limits: The study could not tell melanoma-specific clones from general immune activation.

Sequencing was performed on effector memory CD8+ T cells from blood, taken from a patient treated with checkpoint blockade. The receptor comes from a human donor with melanoma. V gene TRBV27 combines with J gene TRBJ2-1, with D perhaps TRBD2 (6 bases). The CDR3 sequence is CASSWRGNEQFF. As DNA, the CDR3 is TGTGCCAGCAGTTGGAGGGGCAATGAGCAGTTCTTC.